The 31 T cell receptor beta chains listed next were all sequenced from one sample in a study of shared clonotypes between healthy human individuals. Clones were read by immunoSEQ multiplex PCR, and TCRdb kept only the in-frame ones, dropping some. In the table there are about 1 million clones, under 80% of which are singletons. The sample comprised memory CD4+ T cells sorted from blood. Subset noted: CD45RA-negative fraction. The receptors shown here come from a man between 18 and 35 years old in good health.

The chain is built from TRBV5-1 and TRBJ2-7; D is possibly TRBD1 or TRBD2 (5 bases each). This CDR3 is built from 15 residues. The germline V and J ends were trimmed by 4 bases and 8 bases, with 22 bases remaining between them. Germline loops: CDR1 SGHRS, CDR2 YFSETQ. CDR3 bases: TGCGCCAGCAGCGTTGGTGACCGGGACGCTGTACAGCAGTACTTC. Protein sequence: CASSVGDRDAVQQYF.

The chain combines TRBV7-9 with TRBJ1-2; D uncertain. The germline V gene encodes CDR1 SEHNR and CDR2 FQNEAQ (reference sequence). This CDR3 is built from 14 residues. Trimming removed 1 base from V and 8 bases from J, with 14 bases in between. CDR3 residues: CASSLGLGQSGYTF. The CDR3, as DNA: TGTGCCAGCAGCTTAGGGCTTGGGCAGAGCGGCTACACCTTC.

This chain uses TRBV5-1 with TRBJ2-4, with D perhaps matching TRBD2 (5 bases). Trimming left V 4 bases short and J 7 bases short, with 18 bases between. In germline, CDR1 is SGHRS, CDR2 YFSETQ. This CDR3 has 15 amino acids. CDR3 sequence: CASSKRTPPGNIQYF. The CDR3 DNA is TGCGCCAGCAGCAAAAGGACCCCCCCGGGGAACATTCAGTACTTC.

CDR3 sequence (DNA): TGCGCCAGCAACCCGACTAGCGGGGGGGCATTGGCCGGGGCCAACGTCCTGACTTTC. This sequence encodes CASNPTSGGALAGANVLTF. The chain combines TRBV4-1 with TRBJ2-6; 14 bases are a match to TRBD2. The CDR3 totals 19 residues. The germline V gene has CDR1 MGHRA and CDR2 YSYEKL. V trimming: 7 bases; J trimming: 4 bases; junction bases outside the gene matches: 12.

V is TRBV29-1 and J is TRBJ2-7; 7 bases map to TRBD1. The CDR3 has 16 amino acids. V shed 3 bases and J 3 bases; nucleotides not matched to a gene: 14. From germline, CDR1 is SQVTM and CDR2 ANQGSEA. The CDR3 protein is CSVDEYRDRRFYEQYF. The CDR3 nucleotides are TGCAGCGTTGATGAATACCGGGACAGAAGATTCTACGAGCAGTACTTC.

The V and J genes are TRBV2 and TRBJ1-5; D call uncertain. This CDR3 region has 14 residues. Germline values: CDR1 SNHLY, CDR2 FYNNEI. V was clipped by 0 bases and J by 4 bases, with 7 bases between them. The CDR3 loop reads CASSEALRNQPQHF. CDR3 bases: TGTGCCAGCAGTGAAGCGCTCAGGAATCAGCCCCAGCATTTT. Looking up the rest from reference TRBV2 and TRBJ1-5 gives the full variable domain: EPEVTQTPSHQVTQMGQEVILRCVPISNHLYFYWYRQILGQKVEFLVSFYNNEISEKSEIFDDQFSVERPDGSNFTLKIRSTKLEDSAMYFCASSEALRNQPQHFGDGTRLSIL.

The chain uses TRBV5-1 and TRBJ2-7; tentative D call: TRBD1 (6 bases). V was shortened by 4 bases and J by 5 bases, with 13 bases between the two germline ends. The germline V gene encodes CDR1 SGHRS and CDR2 YFSETQ. CDR3 length: 13 amino acids. This CDR3 is CASSRDTGNEQYF. For the CDR3, the DNA is TGCGCCAGCAGCCGTGATACAGGGAACGAGCAGTACTTC.

The rearrangement uses TRBV6-5 and TRBJ1-2, with 7 bases lining up with TRBD1. This CDR3 is built from 13 residues. The junction had 6 bases not matched to a gene; V was cut back by 9 bases and J by 2 bases. CDR1 and CDR2 (germline): MNHEY, SVGAGI. Written as DNA, the CDR3 is TGTGCCAGTTACTCAGGGGGAAACTATGGCTACACCTTC. Protein: CASYSGGNYGYTF.

V is TRBV18 and J is TRBJ1-1; a weak D match, TRBD1 (6 bases). Germline lookup yields CDR1 KGHSH and CDR2 LQKENI. Trimming removed 3 bases at V and 1 base at J, with 12 bases between. The CDR3 extends over 15 amino acids. CDR3 sequence (DNA): TGTGCCAGCTCACCCAGGGGTGCGGAGAACACTGAAGCTTTCTTT. Translating gives CASSPRGAENTEAFF.

This chain uses TRBV10-1 with TRBJ2-2; 8 bases are shared with TRBD2. Trimming at V came to 4 bases and at J to 1 base, leaving 2 bases not matched to a gene. CDR3 length equals 15 residues. CDR1 is WNHNN and CDR2 is SYGVQD in the germline V gene (reference sequence). The CDR3: CASSGLAGNTGELFF. The DNA of the CDR3 is TGCGCCAGCAGTGGGCTAGCGGGGAACACCGGGGAGCTGTTTTTT.

The chain carries TRBV10-1 and TRBJ2-1; 13 positions agree with TRBD2. This CDR3 has 16 residues. The germline V gene has CDR1 WNHNN and CDR2 SYGVQD (reference sequence). The junction had 5 bases not matched to a gene; V was cut back by 2 bases and J by 7 bases. The CDR3 DNA reads as TGCGCCAGCAGTGAGACTAGCGGGAGGGCCACAAATGAGCAGTTCTTC. This encodes CASSETSGRATNEQFF.

The chain has TRBV18 and TRBJ1-6; 7 bases are shared with TRBD1. The germline gives CDR1 KGHSH, CDR2 LQKENI. The V and J ends lost 2 bases and 6 bases, in that order; junction bases with no gene match: 7. The CDR3 covers 16 residues. The CDR3 loop reads CASSPELQGFNSPLHF. The CDR3 nucleotides are TGTGCCAGCTCACCAGAGTTACAGGGGTTTAATTCACCCCTCCACTTT.

The chain is built from TRBV6-6 and TRBJ1-1; tentative D call: TRBD1 (5 bases). The CDR3 extends over 16 amino acids. The V gene lost 3 bases and the J gene lost 1 base, with 15 bases spanning the gap. Germline lookup yields CDR1 MNHNY and CDR2 SVGAGI (reference sequence). The CDR3 region is CASSYRTSGGNTEAFF. CDR3 coding DNA: TGTGCCAGCAGTTATCGGACATCCGGGGGGAACACTGAAGCTTTCTTT.

For the CDR3, the DNA is TGTGCCAGCAGTGACCTCCAGGGGAGGGGTGCCGGGGAGCTGTTTTTT. Amino acids: CASSDLQGRGAGELFF. The chain joins TRBV6-1 to TRBJ2-2, with TRBD2 as a possible D gene (7 bases). V lost 3 bases to trimming and J lost 6 bases, with 17 bases between them. Per germline, CDR1 MNHNS and CDR2 SASEGT. The CDR3 contains 16 residues.

This clone came up many times. V is TRBV4-3 and J is TRBJ1-4; possible D gene TRBD1, 5 bases. The CDR3 sequence is 15 residues long. V was pared by 4 bases and J by 3 bases, with 12 bases between. Germline values: CDR1 LGHNA, CDR2 YSLEER. The DNA of the CDR3 is TGCGCCAGCAGCCGAAACAGGCAGGCTAATGAAAAACTGTTTTTT. Translation gives CASSRNRQANEKLFF.

This chain connects TRBV6-6 to TRBJ2-5; D is tentatively TRBD1 or TRBD2 (5 bases each). The ends were cut back, 5 bases at V and 0 bases at J, with 16 bases in the middle. The germline V gene encodes CDR1 MNHNY and CDR2 SVGAGI (reference sequence). The CDR3 has 16 amino acids. The CDR3 loop is CASSHNLEGYQETQYF. The DNA for the CDR3 is TGTGCCAGCAGTCACAACCTCGAGGGGTACCAAGAGACCCAGTACTTC.

Points on this clone: One end of the junction is discordant with germline, which a read error may explain. The chain joins TRBV7-7 to TRBJ2-1; 7 bases align to TRBD1. Germline CDR1 and CDR2: SSHAT and FNYEAQ (reference sequence). This CDR3 contains 14 residues. CDR3 DNA sequence: TGTGCTAGCAGCACCCAGACAGGGAGTAGTGAGCAGTTCTTC. This gives the protein CASSTQTGSSEQFF.

The chain couples TRBV12-5 to TRBJ2-7; D may be TRBD1 or TRBD2 (5 bases each). The V and J ends lost 6 bases and 0 bases respectively, with 12 bases between them. The V gene's germline CDR1 is LGHNT and CDR2 FRNRAP. The CDR3 is 14 amino acids. The CDR3 sequence: CASGRTSGSYEQYF. As DNA, the CDR3 is TGTGCTAGTGGCCGGACAAGCGGCTCCTACGAGCAGTACTTC.

This clone was counted a single time. The genes are TRBV20-1 and TRBJ2-4; weak D call: TRBD1 (5 bases). The CDR3 loop spans 11 amino acids. Per the germline V gene, CDR1 is DFQATT and CDR2 is SNEGSKA (reference sequence). Trimming left V 3 bases short and J 10 bases short, with 10 bases between. This CDR3 is CSASKGIIQYF. For the CDR3, the DNA is TGCAGTGCTAGCAAGGGGATAATTCAGTACTTC.

Note on this clone: Only one base separates this from a far larger clonotype, so it likely reflects a read error. This chain connects TRBV30 to TRBJ2-2; 8 bases map to TRBD2. Germline V lookup: CDR1 GTSNPN, CDR2 SVGIG (reference sequence). This CDR3 comprises 18 residues. J lost 5 bases, V lost 2 bases, and 16 bases had no gene match. The CDR3 protein is CAWSTGGRTLRGTGELFF. The CDR3 DNA reads TGTGCCTGGAGTACTGGCGGGAGGACGTTAAGGGGGACCGGGGAGCTGTTTTTT. Using reference TRBV30 and TRBJ2-2 for the parts outside the CDR3, the full variable domain is SQTIHQWPATLVQPVGSPLSLECTVEGTSNPNLYWYRQAAGRGLQLLFYSVGIGQISSEVPQNLSASRPQDRQFILSSKKLLLSDSGFYLCAWSTGGRTLRGTGELFFGEGSRLTVL.

The CDR3 DNA follows: TGTGCCAGCAGGCCCACTCGGGGGGTTGACACTGAAGCTTTCTTT. Translating it yields CASRPTRGVDTEAFF. The rearrangement uses TRBV27 and TRBJ1-1; D is perhaps TRBD1 (5 bases). Trimming took off 6 bases at V and 3 bases at J, with 17 bases between the two ends. Per the germline V gene, CDR1 is MNHEY and CDR2 is SMNVEV (reference sequence). This CDR3 is 15 amino acids long.

This chain links TRBV27 with TRBJ2-7; D is perhaps TRBD1 or TRBD2 (5 bases each). The V and J ends lost 8 bases and 11 bases respectively, with 16 bases between them. The CDR3 spans 11 residues. Germline CDR1 reads MNHEY; CDR2 reads SMNVEV (reference sequence). CDR3 amino acids: CASAWDPLKYF. CDR3 sequence (DNA): TGTGCCAGCGCTTGGGACCCCTTAAAGTACTTC.

This sequence joins TRBV9 and TRBJ2-1; D may be TRBD1 (5 bases). This CDR3 is built from 15 residues. CDR1 and CDR2 from the germline V gene are SGDLS and YYNGEE. V was trimmed by 6 bases and J by 0 bases, leaving 13 bases between them. CDR3 residues: CASTIQANSYNEQFF. In nucleotides, the CDR3 is TGTGCCAGCACGATACAGGCGAACTCCTACAATGAGCAGTTCTTC.

This clone was recorded a few times. The V and J genes are TRBV19 and TRBJ2-3; the match to TRBD1 covers 8 bases. V was clipped by 3 bases and J by 3 bases; unmatched bases: 5. The CDR3 spans 15 residues. CDR1 and CDR2 (germline): LNHDA, SQIVND (reference sequence). CDR3 amino acids: CASSIMDRVTDTQYF. DNA of the CDR3: TGTGCCAGTAGTATTATGGACAGGGTGACAGATACGCAGTATTTT.

The chain employs TRBV14 and TRBJ2-1, with 8 bases that match TRBD2. The CDR3 has 17 amino acids. V shed 3 bases, J shed 8 bases, and the junction held 15 bases outside the gene matches. Per germline, CDR1 SGHDN and CDR2 FVKESK. CDR3 DNA sequence: TGTGCCAGCAGCCAGCCCTCTAGCGGGCCGGCCGGACATGAGCAGTTCTTC. As protein: CASSQPSSGPAGHEQFF.

This clone was seen a handful of times. The J gene is TRBJ1-5, the V gene TRBV7-8; 10 nucleotides agree with TRBD1. This CDR3 spans 14 amino acids. V lost 3 bases, J lost 7 bases, and 3 bases stayed unmatched. Germline V gives CDR1 SGHVS, CDR2 FQNEAQ. CDR3 coding DNA: TGTGCCAGCAGCTTTGGACAGGGGGAGCAGCCCCAGCATTTT. It specifies CASSFGQGEQPQHF.

The CDR3 spells CASSPPRQGRDTQYF. For the CDR3, the DNA is TGTGCCAGCTCACCACCTCGGCAGGGCAGAGATACGCAGTATTTT. The V gene is TRBV18, the J gene TRBJ2-3, with D possibly TRBD1 on 5 matching bases. Trimming removed 0 bases at V and 5 bases at J, with 12 bases between. The CDR3 is made up of 15 amino acids. Germline CDR1 is KGHSH and CDR2 is LQKENI.

As regards this clone: At the DNA level, this CDR3 is encoded by other sequences in the same sample as well. The V and J genes are TRBV5-1 and TRBJ1-1, with TRBD1 identical over 7 bases. The trim removed 3 bases at V and 5 bases at J, leaving 4 bases unmatched. Germline CDR1 is SGHRS and CDR2 is YFSETQ. This CDR3 has 13 residues. The DNA for the CDR3 is TGCGCCAGCAGCTGGGCAGGGGGAACTGAAGCTTTCTTT. Protein sequence: CASSWAGGTEAFF.

The rearrangement joins TRBV6-5 to TRBJ2-7, with 8 bases aligning to TRBD1. Germline V CDR1 and CDR2: MNHEY, SVGAGI. V was clipped by 6 bases and J by 3 bases; unmatched bases: 7. The CDR3 runs to 14 residues. CDR3 coding DNA: TGTGCCAGCAGCCTCGGACAGGGAGGCTACGAGCAGTACTTC. This translates into CASSLGQGGYEQYF.

The chain is built from TRBV10-1 and TRBJ1-1; D is undetermined. Germline loops: CDR1 WNHNN, CDR2 SYGVQD (reference sequence). The ends were cut back, 5 bases at V and 4 bases at J, with 11 bases in the middle. CDR3 size: 13 residues. The DNA of the CDR3 is TGCGCCAGCAGTCCGACTTTGGGCACTGAAGCTTTCTTT. This sequence encodes CASSPTLGTEAFF.

This clone is a singleton in its sample. A read error is likely here: a far larger clone is one base away. The rearrangement uses TRBV6-6 and TRBJ2-7; D gene uncertain. The CDR3 covers 13 residues. CDR1 and CDR2 from the germline V gene are MNHNY and SVGAGI (reference sequence). Trimming took 2 bases from V and 2 from J, leaving 7 bases between them. CDR3 sequence (DNA): TGTGCCAGCAGTTACCCGACGGCCTACGAGCAGTACTTC. Amino acids: CASSYPTAYEQYF.